Below are 2 T cell receptor beta chains sequenced from a single sample in a study of vaccination effects on CD4 cells after COVID-19. Antigens of these TCRs are unknown. The method was immunoSEQ multiplex PCR; TCRdb's version includes in-frame clones alone and lacks a portion of them. The table has more than 50,000 clones, roughly 81% seen once; the top ten hold about 2.4%. Antigen-specific CD4+ T cells were expanded (with viral peptide pools) by the ViraFEST assay ahead of sequencing. Investigators separated out CD4+ T cells once around 11 days of culture had passed. Sequencing was performed on CD4+ T cells from PBMCs cultured with HCoV-229E spike peptides, taken before COVID-19 vaccination. The receptors come from a human donor who received a COVID-19 vaccine.

This clone has more than one count but fewer than ten. This chain joins TRBV18 and TRBJ1-3; tentatively, D is TRBD1 (6 bases). The CDR3 runs 16 residues. Trimming left V 3 bases short and J 3 bases short, with 15 bases between. Germline V CDR1 and CDR2: KGHSH, LQKENI. The CDR3 nucleotides are TGTGCCAGCTCACCTCCCGACAGGCCATTTGGAAACACCATATATTTT. Encoded protein: CASSPPDRPFGNTIYF.

This clone came up once. The V gene is TRBV19, the J gene TRBJ2-5, with 8 positions matching TRBD1. Germline values: CDR1 LNHDA, CDR2 SQIVND (reference sequence). The CDR3 has 18 amino acids. Trimming removed 1 base from V and 1 base from J; junction bases left unmatched: 11. The CDR3 spells CASSIGRTGYTPQETQYF. CDR3 DNA sequence: TGTGCCAGTAGTATAGGTAGGACAGGGTATACACCCCAAGAGACCCAGTACTTC.